The 30 T cell receptor beta chains below were found in one sample sequenced in a study of blood T cell repertoires in COVID-19. Profiling relied on immunoSEQ multiplex PCR, and the TCRdb table lists in-frame clones only, not all of them. The table has 110,000 to 150,000 clones, around 90% seen once. Material for sequencing was peripheral blood. The source of these receptors is a woman between 45 and 65 years old with acute or convalescent COVID-19.

The chain uses TRBV30 and TRBJ1-3; the D is unclear. Trimming took 4 bases from V and 0 from J, leaving 10 bases between them. The CDR3 spans 14 residues. Germline V CDR1 and CDR2: GTSNPN, SVGIG (reference sequence). The CDR3 protein is CAWTVRSSGNTIYF. In DNA, the CDR3 is TGTGCCTGGACCGTTCGGAGCTCTGGAAACACCATATATTTT.

The chain links TRBV18 to TRBJ1-1, with TRBD1 matching over 7 bases. In germline, CDR1 is KGHSH, CDR2 LQKENI. There are 13 residues in the CDR3. V dropped 3 bases and J dropped 6; count of bases not matched to a gene: 4. CDR3 coding DNA: TGTGCCAGCTCACCTACAGGGGTGGCTGAAGCTTTCTTT. Its protein product is CASSPTGVAEAFF.

The chain couples TRBV7-2 to TRBJ2-5; 7 bases map to TRBD1. Trimming cost V 2 bases and J 2 bases; bases outside gene matches: 2. The CDR3 is 14 residues long. Germline CDR1 and CDR2: SGHTA and FQGNSA. The CDR3 spells CASSLLGQQETQYF. CDR3 in DNA: TGTGCCAGCAGCTTATTGGGACAGCAAGAGACCCAGTACTTC.

The chain recombines TRBV9 with TRBJ2-1; perhaps TRBD2 as D (6 bases). Trimming shortened V by 6 bases and J by 2 bases, and 15 bases separated the two germline ends. Per the germline V gene, CDR1 is SGDLS and CDR2 is YYNGEE. The CDR3 covers 15 residues. The CDR3 nucleotides read TGTGCCAGCAATATAGGAGGGACCACCTACAATGAGCAGTTCTTC. Translating it yields CASNIGGTTYNEQFF.

The chain links TRBV6-1 to TRBJ1-3; D not certain. Germline V lookup: CDR1 MNHNS, CDR2 SASEGT. The CDR3 length is 15 residues. V shed 3 bases and J shed 0 bases, with 9 bases lying between them. CDR3: CASSEGAVSGNTIYF. The CDR3 region has the DNA TGTGCCAGCAGTGAGGGCGCTGTCTCTGGAAACACCATATATTTT.

Of note for this clone: The sample has other DNA sequences that encode this CDR3 too. V usage is TRBV19 and J usage is TRBJ2-1, with D perhaps matching TRBD1 (5 bases). Germline V lookup: CDR1 LNHDA, CDR2 SQIVND (reference sequence). This CDR3 is built from 12 residues. Trimming pared 1 base from V and 8 bases from J, leaving 6 bases between. The CDR3 DNA reads TGTGCCAGTAGTATAGTAGGGGATGAGCAGTTCTTC. Protein product: CASSIVGDEQFF.

The chain is built from TRBV30 and TRBJ2-5; 14 bases fit TRBD2. Germline CDR1 reads GTSNPN; CDR2 reads SVGIG (reference sequence). V was clipped by 1 base and J by 5 bases; unmatched bases: 6. The CDR3 spans 16 residues. The CDR3 nucleotides read TGTGCCTGGAGTGCCTGGACTAGCGGGGGGAAGGAGACCCAGTACTTC. Amino acid sequence: CAWSAWTSGGKETQYF.

J is TRBJ2-7 and V is TRBV20-1; 8 nucleotides match TRBD2. Trimming at V came to 3 bases and at J to 0 bases, leaving 4 bases not matched to a gene. The CDR3 extends over 14 amino acids. Germline V lookup: CDR1 DFQATT, CDR2 SNEGSKA (reference sequence). The CDR3 nucleotides read TGCAGTGCTAGTCGGGGGGGCCTCTCCTACGAGCAGTACTTC. Translation: CSASRGGLSYEQYF.

The chain has TRBV6-5 and TRBJ2-3; D is perhaps TRBD1 (6 bases). The germline V gene encodes CDR1 MNHEY and CDR2 SVGAGI. V was trimmed by 7 bases and J by 0 bases, leaving 11 bases between them. CDR3 length: 14 amino acids. The CDR3 sequence: CASIRQVSTDTQYF. Written as DNA, the CDR3 is TGTGCCAGCATCCGACAGGTTAGCACAGATACGCAGTATTTT.

The CDR3 DNA follows: TGTGCCAGTAGTATGTACGGTGATCCTAGCACAGATACGCAGTATTTT. Translation gives CASSMYGDPSTDTQYF. The chain employs TRBV19 and TRBJ2-3; D unresolved. Germline values: CDR1 LNHDA, CDR2 SQIVND (reference sequence). The CDR3 consists of 16 residues. Trimming took off 3 bases at V and 0 bases at J, with 13 bases between the two ends.

This rearrangement joins TRBV4-1 to TRBJ1-2; 11 bases match TRBD1. Trimming cost V 3 bases and J 5 bases; bases outside gene matches: 5. Germline lookup yields CDR1 MGHRA and CDR2 YSYEKL. The CDR3 sequence is 15 residues long. The CDR3 DNA follows: TGCGCCAGCAGCCACCCGGGACAGGGGGTTTATGGCTACACCTTC. Residues: CASSHPGQGVYGYTF.

The DNA of the CDR3 is TGTGCCAGCAGCTCGCTACCGGGACAGGGGGCGTATGAGCAGTTCTTC. This gives the protein CASSSLPGQGAYEQFF. The rearrangement joins TRBV5-6 to TRBJ2-1; the match to TRBD1 covers 12 bases. The ends lost 3 bases at V and 8 bases at J; junction bases unmatched: 9. CDR3 length equals 16 residues. CDR1 and CDR2 from the germline V gene are SGHDT and YYEEEE.

The chain recombines TRBV6-5 with TRBJ1-1, with 9 bases that match TRBD1. CDR3 length: 14 amino acids. The germline CDR1 and CDR2 sequences are MNHEY and SVGAGI. The trim removed 7 bases at V and 4 bases at J, leaving 7 bases unmatched. The CDR3 region is CASIQYRGLTEAFF. DNA of the CDR3: TGTGCCAGCATTCAGTACAGGGGGCTCACTGAAGCTTTCTTT.

CDR3 DNA: TGCGCCAGCAGCCAAGGACAGGGGGCAGACTATGGCTACACCTTC. Its protein product is CASSQGQGADYGYTF. The J gene is TRBJ1-2, the V gene TRBV4-1, with 10 bases fitting TRBD1. The CDR3 length is 15 residues. CDR1 is MGHRA and CDR2 is YSYEKL in the germline V gene. V was clipped by 1 base and J by 3 bases; unmatched bases: 2.

V gene TRBV11-3 combines with J gene TRBJ2-5; TRBD2 matches at 8 bases. Germline V gene sequence: CDR1 SGHNT, CDR2 YENEEA. The CDR3 is 16 amino acids. V was pared by 1 base and J by 5 bases, with 9 bases of the junction left unmatched. CDR3 in amino acids: CASSLGMAREGETQYF. CDR3 coding DNA: TGTGCCAGCAGCTTAGGAATGGCCCGGGAGGGGGAGACCCAGTACTTC.

The CDR3 loop reads CASSFGQGAGELFF. DNA of the CDR3: TGTGCCAGCAGCTTTGGACAGGGGGCCGGGGAGCTGTTTTTT. The chain recombines TRBV11-3 with TRBJ2-2, with 10 positions matching TRBD1. This CDR3 region has 14 residues. Per germline, CDR1 SGHNT and CDR2 YENEEA. The J segment lost 6 bases and the V segment lost 3 bases, leaving 1 base of the junction unmatched.

The rearrangement links TRBV7-9 to TRBJ1-2; no definite D call. CDR3 length equals 13 residues. V lost 4 bases to trimming and J lost 5 bases, with 11 bases between them. Germline V gene lookup returns CDR1 SEHNR and CDR2 FQNEAQ (reference sequence). The DNA for the CDR3 is TGTGCCAGCAGCTCCCGGACTGTGTATGGCTACACCTTC. It yields the protein CASSSRTVYGYTF.

This clone has only one observation. The chain employs TRBV24-1 and TRBJ1-5; TRBD1 matches at 8 bases. The V gene end was trimmed by 4 bases and the J gene end by 0 bases; junction bases not matched to a gene: 7. This CDR3 is built from 17 residues. Germline lookup yields CDR1 KGHDR and CDR2 SFDVKD. The CDR3 region is CATSDRGPRYSNQPQHF. The CDR3 nucleotides read TGTGCCACCAGTGACAGGGGGCCCAGATATAGCAATCAGCCCCAGCATTTT.

The V gene is TRBV5-6, the J gene TRBJ2-4, with D maybe TRBD2 (7 bases). Between the trimmed V and J ends, which lost 4 bases and 5 bases, there was a span of 19 bases. The germline V gene has CDR1 SGHDT and CDR2 YYEEEE. There are 16 residues in the CDR3. The CDR3 coding sequence is TGTGCCAGCAGCCTAAACCTTGGGGGGGCGCAAAACATTCAGTACTTC. It yields the protein CASSLNLGGAQNIQYF.

This clone was counted once. V gene TRBV2 combines with J gene TRBJ1-5; D ambiguous. V was clipped by 1 base and J by 4 bases, with 8 bases between them. CDR3 length: 14 amino acids. Germline V CDR1 and CDR2: SNHLY, FYNNEI. CDR3 DNA sequence: TGTGCCAGCAGTGAAGGGGCTGCAAATCAGCCCCAGCATTTT. Its translation is CASSEGAANQPQHF.

The rearrangement uses TRBV5-1 and TRBJ2-7; the match to TRBD2 covers 8 bases. CDR3 length: 14 residues. Germline V CDR1 and CDR2: SGHRS, YFSETQ. V trimming: 2 bases; J trimming: 4 bases; junction bases outside the gene matches: 5. The DNA of the CDR3 is TGCGCCAGCAGCTTTAGCGGGAATCAATACGAGCAGTACTTC. Translated, it gives CASSFSGNQYEQYF.

This clone was seen more than once but under ten times. V is TRBV28 and J is TRBJ1-5; D ambiguous. Germline CDR1 MDHEN, CDR2 SYDVKM. V was pared by 10 bases and J by 4 bases, with 11 bases between. The CDR3 is made up of 12 amino acids. CDR3 protein: CATNRKNQPQHF. The CDR3 DNA is TGTGCCACCAACAGAAAGAATCAGCCCCAGCATTTT. Full variable domain (missing parts from reference TRBV28 and TRBJ1-5): DVKVTQSSRYLVKRTGEKVFLECVQDMDHENMFWYRQDPGLGLRLIYFSYDVKMKEKGDIPEGYSVSREKKERFSLILESASTNQTSMYLCATNRKNQPQHFGDGTRLSIL.

The V and J genes are TRBV7-3 and TRBJ2-5, with D hard to call. Trimming pared 5 bases from V and 5 bases from J, leaving 12 bases between. The CDR3 covers 13 residues. Germline V gene lookup returns CDR1 SGHTA and CDR2 FQGTGA. The CDR3 DNA reads as TGTGCCAGCAGCCCCTCTTCGGGTGAGACCCAGTACTTC. It codes for CASSPSSGETQYF.

V is TRBV5-1 and J is TRBJ1-1, with 8 bases fitting TRBD1. The CDR3 runs to 17 residues. Trimming at V came to 5 bases and at J to 5 bases, leaving 17 bases not matched to a gene. CDR1 SGHRS and CDR2 YFSETQ come from the germline V gene. CDR3 sequence reads: CASRPQGGQASTTEAFF. DNA of the CDR3: TGCGCCAGCAGACCTCAGGGGGGACAGGCCTCAACAACTGAAGCTTTCTTT.

This chain connects TRBV30 to TRBJ1-6; no definite D call. V dropped 3 bases and J dropped 11 bases, with 17 bases sitting between them. The length of the CDR3 is 14 residues. Germline V gives CDR1 GTSNPN, CDR2 SVGIG (reference sequence). Written as DNA, the CDR3 is TGTGCCTGGAGGCTTAGACAAAATTGGGCACCCCTCCACTTT. It encodes CAWRLRQNWAPLHF.

The genes are TRBV7-3 and TRBJ2-1; D call uncertain. The CDR3 contains 12 residues. Looked up from germline, CDR1 is SGHTA and CDR2 is FQGTGA. Trimming took off 4 bases at V and 4 bases at J, with 5 bases between the two ends. CDR3 sequence reads: CASSYGYNEQFF. CDR3 coding DNA: TGTGCCAGCAGCTACGGTTACAATGAGCAGTTCTTC. The full variable domain, its missing parts supplied by reference TRBV7-3 and TRBJ2-1, is GAGVSQTPSNKVTEKGKYVELRCDPISGHTALYWYRQSLGQGPEFLIYFQGTGAADDSGLPNDRFFAVRPEGSVSTLKIQRTERGDSAVYLCASSYGYNEQFFGPGTRLTVL.

The CDR3 nucleotides read TGTGCCAGTGGCTCAGGGGTCAACTATGGCTACACCTTC. Protein: CASGSGVNYGYTF. The chain is built from TRBV12-3 or TRBV12-4 and TRBJ1-2; perhaps TRBD1 as D (6 bases). Between the trimmed V and J ends, which lost 9 bases and 2 bases, there was a span of 13 bases. This CDR3 is built from 13 residues.

This clone is judged medium-sized. The chain is built from TRBV27 and TRBJ1-6; maybe TRBD1 (6 bases). The V end lost 6 bases, the J end lost 6 bases, and 21 bases lay between the germline ends. Germline loops: CDR1 MNHEY, CDR2 SMNVEV (reference sequence). The CDR3 spans 17 residues. The CDR3: CASSRRPLTGPNSPLHF. CDR3 nucleotides: TGTGCCAGCAGCCGACGGCCCCTGACAGGACCTAATTCACCCCTCCACTTT.

The genes are TRBV7-9 and TRBJ1-4; D unresolved. CDR1 is SEHNR, CDR2 FQNEAQ, per germline (reference sequence). The V end lost 5 bases, the J end lost 8 bases, and 6 bases lay between the germline ends. This CDR3 is built from 11 residues. Here the CDR3 reads CASSPGEKLFF. CDR3 DNA: TGTGCCAGCAGCCCAGGAGAAAAACTGTTTTTT. Drawing the rest from reference TRBV7-9 and TRBJ1-4, the complete variable domain is DTGVSQNPRHKITKRGQNVTFRCDPISEHNRLYWYRQTLGQGPEFLTYFQNEAQLEKSRLLSDRFSAERPKGSFSTLEIQRTEQGDSAMYLCASSPGEKLFFGSGTQLSVL.

The rearrangement joins TRBV9 to TRBJ1-2; 7 bases fit TRBD1. The germline gives CDR1 SGDLS, CDR2 YYNGEE. The CDR3 runs to 16 residues. The trim removed 0 bases at V and 7 bases at J, leaving 12 bases unmatched. The CDR3 DNA follows: TGTGCCAGCAGCGTAGGGGACAGCCTCCAGGTTGGTGGCTACACCTTC. As protein: CASSVGDSLQVGGYTF. Filled out from reference TRBV9 and TRBJ1-2, the complete variable domain reads DSGVTQTPKHLITATGQRVTLRCSPRSGDLSVYWYQQSLDQGLQFLIQYYNGEERAKGNILERFSAQQFPDLHSELNLSSLELGDSALYFCASSVGDSLQVGGYTFGSGTRLTVV.